The next 23 T cell receptor beta chains were all read from a single sample in a study of PD-L1 blockade in urothelial cancer. Time point specified: pretreatment peripheral blood. The table came from immunoSEQ multiplex PCR; TCRdb's copy has only in-frame clones and leaves some out. This table has around 100,000 clones, roughly 91% appearing once. Source: PBMCs, taken around atezolizumab (anti-PD-L1) treatment. The receptors were sampled from a man in his fifties or sixties with urothelial cancer.

The rearrangement links TRBV2 to TRBJ1-6, with a possible D match to TRBD1 (6 bases). The germline V gene has CDR1 SNHLY and CDR2 FYNNEI. This CDR3 is built from 15 residues. CDR3 coding DNA: TGTGCGGGAAGACAGGCAACCTCCTATAATTCACCCCTCCACTTT. It is translated as CAGRQATSYNSPLHF. Together with reference TRBV2 and TRBJ1-6, the CDR3 gives the full variable domain: EPEVTQTPSHQVTQMGQEVILRCVPISNHLYFYWYRQILGQKVEFLVSFYNNEISEKSEIFDDQFSVERPDGSNFTLKIRSTKLEDSAMYFCAGRQATSYNSPLHFGNGTRLTVT.

The CDR3 DNA follows: TGTGCCAGCCGACAGGGGCTTCAGCCCCAGCATTTT. It yields the protein CASRQGLQPQHF. The gene calls are TRBV2 and TRBJ1-5, with 8 positions matching TRBD1. CDR1 SNHLY and CDR2 FYNNEI come from the germline V gene. The J segment lost 6 bases and the V segment lost 8 bases, leaving 3 bases of the junction unmatched. This CDR3 comprises 12 residues.

V and J are TRBV4-2 and TRBJ2-7, with a possible D match to TRBD2 (6 bases). CDR3 length: 14 amino acids. V lost 4 bases, J lost 3 bases, and 13 bases lay in between. Germline V gives CDR1 LGHNA, CDR2 YNFKEQ. This CDR3 reads CASSPGLGLYEQYF. DNA of the CDR3: TGTGCCAGCAGCCCGGGACTGGGACTCTACGAGCAGTACTTC.

This clone was recorded only once. The chain uses TRBV6-5 and TRBJ1-1; 9 nucleotides line up with TRBD1. CDR1 is MNHEY, CDR2 SVGAGI, per germline. J gave up 10 bases and V 5 bases, and 11 bases lay outside the gene matches. This CDR3 region has 14 residues. The CDR3 region has the DNA TGTGCCAGCAGTCGCAAATCGACAGGGGGGCCAGCTTTCTTT. This gives the protein CASSRKSTGGPAFF.

The chain uses TRBV5-4 and TRBJ2-5; TRBD1 might be the D (5 bases). CDR1 SGHNT and CDR2 YYREEE come from the germline V gene (reference sequence). The CDR3 sequence is 15 residues long. The V end lost 0 bases, the J end lost 1 base, and 10 bases lay between the germline ends. The CDR3 bases are TGTGCCAGCAGCTTGGCCCCAGGGCCCCAAGAGACCCAGTACTTC. Amino acid sequence: CASSLAPGPQETQYF. Full variable domain (rest looked up from reference TRBV5-4 and TRBJ2-5): ETGVTQSPTHLIKTRGQQVTLRCSSQSGHNTVSWYQQALGQGPQFIFQYYREEENGRGNFPPRFSGLQFPNYSSELNVNALELDDSALYLCASSLAPGPQETQYFGPGTRLLVL.

The chain is built from TRBV5-1 and TRBJ2-1, with 14 bases that match TRBD2. The ends lost 2 bases at V and 10 bases at J; junction bases unmatched: 14. CDR3 length equals 18 residues. Germline lookup yields CDR1 SGHRS and CDR2 YFSETQ. The CDR3: CASSFRLAGGPGSGEQFF. In nucleotides, the CDR3 is TGCGCCAGCAGCTTTCGACTAGCGGGGGGGCCGGGGAGCGGGGAGCAGTTCTTC.

The rearrangement uses TRBV10-3 and TRBJ2-6, with a possible D match to TRBD1 (6 bases). V lost 8 bases and J lost 0, with 14 bases in between. The CDR3 runs 16 residues. CDR1 is ENHRY and CDR2 is SYGVKD in the germline V gene. The CDR3: CAISRAGDSGANVLTF. Here the CDR3 DNA reads TGTGCCATCTCTAGGGCAGGGGACTCTGGGGCCAACGTCCTGACTTTC.

This chain links TRBV19 with TRBJ2-4; TRBD2 might be the D (5 bases). CDR1 LNHDA and CDR2 SQIVND come from the germline V gene (reference sequence). The CDR3 is 16 residues long. The V end was cut by 5 bases, the J end by 0 bases, with 14 bases between. CDR3 DNA sequence: TGTGCCAGTAGTCCCCGGACTCAGCTAGCCAAAAACATTCAGTACTTC. It codes for CASSPRTQLAKNIQYF.

The genes are TRBV7-2 and TRBJ1-1; 7 bases agree with TRBD1. This CDR3 region has 16 residues. Trimming removed 1 base from V and 3 bases from J; junction bases left unmatched: 8. CDR1 is SGHTA and CDR2 is FQGNSA in the germline V gene. The CDR3 is CASSLVGGGGDTEAFF. DNA of the CDR3: TGTGCCAGCAGCTTAGTAGGGGGCGGAGGTGACACTGAAGCTTTCTTT.

This chain uses TRBV27 with TRBJ1-2, with a tentative D call TRBD1 (6 bases). The V end was cut by 5 bases, the J end by 4 bases, with 14 bases between. The length of the CDR3 is 14 residues. In germline, CDR1 is MNHEY, CDR2 SMNVEV (reference sequence). DNA of the CDR3: TGTGCCAGCAGTCCGGACAGAGCTACCTATGGCTACACCTTC. As protein: CASSPDRATYGYTF.

The chain joins TRBV5-6 to TRBJ2-1; 7 nucleotides align to TRBD1. Germline values: CDR1 SGHDT, CDR2 YYEEEE. Losses at the gene ends were 6 bases for V and 2 bases for J; bases not matched to a gene: 11. The CDR3 is 16 residues long. Here the CDR3 DNA reads TGTGCCAGCATCCTTTGGGGGACAGAGACCTACAATGAGCAGTTCTTC. Protein sequence: CASILWGTETYNEQFF. Looking up the rest from reference TRBV5-6 and TRBJ2-1 gives the full variable domain: DAGVTQSPTHLIKTRGQQVTLRCSPKSGHDTVSWYQQALGQGPQFIFQYYEEEERQRGNFPDRFSGHQFPNYSSELNVNALLLGDSALYLCASILWGTETYNEQFFGPGTRLTVL.

The chain has TRBV4-2 and TRBJ2-3; D is possibly TRBD2 (5 bases). The V gene's germline CDR1 is LGHNA and CDR2 YNFKEQ. The V end was cut by 1 base, the J end by 0 bases, with 8 bases between. The CDR3 is made up of 15 amino acids. CDR3 nucleotides: TGTGCCAGCAGCCAAGTGGGAGTAAGCACAGATACGCAGTATTTT. It translates to CASSQVGVSTDTQYF.

This chain links TRBV18 with TRBJ2-7; TRBD1 aligns across 8 bases. The ends lost 3 bases at V and 0 bases at J; junction bases unmatched: 4. From germline, CDR1 is KGHSH and CDR2 LQKENI. CDR3 length: 15 residues. This CDR3 reads CASSPRQGPSYEQYF. For the CDR3, the DNA is TGTGCCAGCTCACCGAGACAGGGGCCCTCCTACGAGCAGTACTTC.

The chain has TRBV9 and TRBJ1-2; D perhaps matches TRBD1 (6 bases). Germline lookup yields CDR1 SGDLS and CDR2 YYNGEE. This CDR3 contains 15 residues. The ends were cut back, 3 bases at V and 5 bases at J, with 17 bases in the middle. In DNA, the CDR3 is TGTGCCAGCAGCGGTGGGGCGGGGGGCCAATATGGCTACACCTTC. Translation: CASSGGAGGQYGYTF.

The V call is TRBV6-1, the J call TRBJ1-5, with D possibly matching TRBD1 (6 bases). V dropped 8 bases and J dropped 5 bases, with 16 bases sitting between them. The CDR3 is made up of 14 amino acids. Germline V gene data show CDR1 as MNHNS and CDR2 as SASEGT. The CDR3 region is CASLKGGLDQPQHF. CDR3 DNA sequence: TGTGCCAGCTTGAAGGGGGGGTTGGATCAGCCCCAGCATTTT.

The chain employs TRBV18 and TRBJ2-2, with 11 bases lining up with TRBD1. CDR1 KGHSH and CDR2 LQKENI come from the germline V gene. Trimming took 3 bases from V and 5 from J; bases not matched to a gene: 2. The CDR3 spans 15 residues. Here the CDR3 reads CASSPGQGETGELFF. CDR3 DNA: TGTGCCAGCTCACCGGGACAGGGGGAGACCGGGGAGCTGTTTTTT.

The chain links TRBV4-3 to TRBJ1-2; D not certain. The CDR3 has 15 amino acids. CDR1 LGHNA and CDR2 YSLEER come from the germline V gene. Trimming cost V 0 bases and J 4 bases, with 12 bases left between them. The CDR3 region is CASSQDRAGTYGYTF. The CDR3 DNA sequence: TGCGCCAGCAGCCAAGACAGAGCAGGTACCTATGGCTACACCTTC.

The CDR3 nucleotides are TGCGCCAGCAGCCAATCGGGACAGGGCTCCTACGAGCAGTACTTC. Translating gives CASSQSGQGSYEQYF. The genes are TRBV4-3 and TRBJ2-7, with 9 positions matching TRBD1. CDR1 is LGHNA, CDR2 YSLEER, per germline. J was trimmed by 0 bases and V by 2 bases; bases with no gene match: 2. The CDR3 totals 15 residues.

The rearrangement links TRBV7-8 to TRBJ2-5; 13 bases match TRBD2. This CDR3 has 15 residues. Losses at the gene ends were 1 base for V and 5 bases for J; bases not matched to a gene: 1. Germline values: CDR1 SGHVS, CDR2 FQNEAQ. The CDR3 loop reads CASSLVLAGGETQYF. The CDR3 DNA sequence: TGTGCCAGCAGCTTAGTACTAGCGGGAGGGGAGACCCAGTACTTC.

The genes are TRBV9 and TRBJ1-4; 12 bases are a match to TRBD1. Per germline, CDR1 SGDLS and CDR2 YYNGEE. V lost 4 bases to trimming and J lost 4 bases; unmatched junction nucleotides: 5. The CDR3 is 16 residues long. Written as DNA, the CDR3 is TGTGCCAGCAGCCGGGACAGGGGGCCCCTTAATGAAAAACTGTTTTTT. It specifies CASSRDRGPLNEKLFF.

The chain couples TRBV5-1 to TRBJ2-1; 12 positions agree with TRBD2. With 4 bases clipped from V and 6 bases from J, the junction kept 5 bases outside the gene matches. Germline values: CDR1 SGHRS, CDR2 YFSETQ. CDR3 length equals 15 residues. CDR3 DNA: TGCGCCAGCAGCCCAGGACTAGCGGGACTCAATGAGCAGTTCTTC. It codes for CASSPGLAGLNEQFF. Variable domain in full (rest from reference TRBV5-1 and TRBJ2-1): KAGVTQTPRYLIKTRGQQVTLSCSPISGHRSVSWYQQTPGQGLQFLFEYFSETQRNKGNFPGRFSGRQFSNSRSEMNVSTLELGDSALYLCASSPGLAGLNEQFFGPGTRLTVL.

V is TRBV5-4 and J is TRBJ1-2; D is uncertain. V dropped 0 bases and J dropped 3 bases, with 6 bases sitting between them. The CDR3 is 13 residues long. The V gene's germline CDR1 is SGHNT and CDR2 YYREEE (reference sequence). This CDR3 reads CASSLAEHYGYTF. The CDR3 DNA reads as TGTGCCAGCAGCTTGGCGGAGCACTATGGCTACACCTTC.

This clone came up once. V gene TRBV29-1 combines with J gene TRBJ2-7; D may be TRBD1 (6 bases). The ends were cut back, 7 bases at V and 5 bases at J, with 18 bases in the middle. The length of the CDR3 is 13 residues. Germline V lookup: CDR1 SQVTM, CDR2 ANQGSEA. For the CDR3, the DNA is TGCAGCGCCTCACCAGGGGCCTCGAACGAGCAGTACTTC. This sequence encodes CSASPGASNEQYF.